One sample yielded the 4 T cell receptor beta chains listed below, sequenced in a study of blood T cell repertoires in COVID-19. The assay was immunoSEQ multiplex PCR, and TCRdb's table has in-frame clones only and misses some. The data contain hundreds of thousands of clones, about 86% of them seen just once; the ten biggest clones take up around 4.1%. Sequencing used PBMCs or T cells enriched from blood (not recorded which). The receptors were gathered from a man between 25 and 39 years old with acute COVID-19.

A remark on this clone: The junction departs from the called germline gene at one end, perhaps through a read error. V usage is TRBV5-1 and J usage is TRBJ1-6; D is unresolved. Germline V CDR1 and CDR2: SGHRS, YFSETQ. The length of the CDR3 is 16 residues. CDR3 nucleotide sequence: TGCGCCAGCAGCCTAGAAGAAACCTCCCATAATTCACCCCTCCACTTT. Translation gives CASSLEETSHNSPLHF.

The gene calls are TRBV6-9 and TRBJ2-2; TRBD2 matches at 12 bases. The V segment lost 4 bases and the J segment 7 bases; nucleotides outside the gene matches: 10. CDR1 is MNHGY, CDR2 SVAAGI, per germline. The CDR3 contains 17 residues. CDR3 DNA: TGTGCCAGCAGTTGTAACGGGACTAGCGGGTTTAACGGGGAGCTGTTTTTT. This sequence encodes CASSCNGTSGFNGELFF.

The chain employs TRBV28 and TRBJ2-7; D possibly corresponds to TRBD2 (6 bases). The CDR3 sequence is 13 residues long. Germline loops: CDR1 MDHEN, CDR2 SYDVKM. The V end lost 2 bases, the J end lost 2 bases, and 7 bases lay between the germline ends. The CDR3 nucleotides are TGTGCCAGCAGTTTACCGGGAGCCTACGAGCAGTACGTC. This gives the protein CASSLPGAYEQYV.

The J gene is TRBJ1-2, the V gene TRBV19; 8 nucleotides match TRBD1. J was trimmed by 7 bases and V by 7 bases; bases with no gene match: 11. From germline, CDR1 is LNHDA and CDR2 SQIVND (reference sequence). The CDR3 sequence is 14 residues long. The CDR3 loop reads CASTWDRLNAGYTF. In nucleotides, the CDR3 is TGTGCCAGTACTTGGGACAGGTTGAATGCTGGCTACACCTTC.